These 21 T cell receptor beta chains came from one sample sequenced in a study of beta chain features in type 1 diabetes. The investigators reverse transcribed all of the isolated RNA, so they sequenced expressed TCRB transcripts. Repertoires were generated with immunoSEQ multiplex PCR, while TCRdb's copy carries only in-frame clones and drops some. This sample has about 900,000 clones, with around a sixth found just once. Sequenced: naive CD4+ T cells from blood. The receptors were gathered from a woman younger than 35 in good health.

The rearrangement joins TRBV6-1 to TRBJ2-7; the D gene is possibly TRBD2 (5 bases). Germline CDR1 MNHNS, CDR2 SASEGT. Trimming pared 5 bases from V and 1 base from J, leaving 12 bases between. CDR3 length: 14 residues. The DNA for the CDR3 is TGTGCCAGCAGTCCCCGTAGGGAGTCCTACGAGCAGTACTTC. Its translation: CASSPRRESYEQYF.

Only a few counts were recorded for this clone. V usage is TRBV5-6 and J usage is TRBJ2-1, with TRBD2 matching over 13 bases. The CDR3 sequence is 15 residues long. The V gene's germline CDR1 is SGHDT and CDR2 YYEEEE. The ends lost 3 bases at V and 8 bases at J; junction bases unmatched: 5. CDR3 coding DNA: TGTGCCAGCAGCTCCAGACTAGCGGGAGGCGATGAGCAGTTCTTC. Encoded protein: CASSSRLAGGDEQFF.

This clone came up a few times. The chain recombines TRBV10-3 with TRBJ1-5; 7 bases align to TRBD1. CDR1 ENHRY and CDR2 SYGVKD come from the germline V gene. Germline trimming cut 6 bases from V and 4 bases from J; bases unmatched to any gene: 9. The CDR3 is made up of 15 amino acids. The CDR3 DNA reads as TGTGCCATCAGCCCGACAGGGATGAATAATCAGCCCCAGCATTTT. This encodes CAISPTGMNNQPQHF.

This chain links TRBV28 with TRBJ1-4; no firm D call. This CDR3 has 15 amino acids. V shed 5 bases and J shed 0 bases, with 10 bases lying between them. Per the germline V gene, CDR1 is MDHEN and CDR2 is SYDVKM. CDR3 bases: TGTGCCAGCAGTAAAGACCGTGCAACTAATGAAAAACTGTTTTTT. Translation: CASSKDRATNEKLFF.

This clone was seen more than once but under ten times. The J gene is TRBJ1-2, the V gene TRBV6-1; D gene unclear. V was pared by 3 bases and J by 4 bases, with 12 bases between. Germline V gives CDR1 MNHNS, CDR2 SASEGT. This CDR3 is built from 14 residues. The CDR3 sequence: CASSDALGSYGYTF. CDR3 in DNA: TGTGCCAGCAGTGATGCTCTGGGCAGCTATGGCTACACCTTC.

A few counts support this clone. The gene calls are TRBV7-2 and TRBJ2-7; TRBD2 agrees at 7 bases. The CDR3 runs to 15 residues. Looked up from germline, CDR1 is SGHTA and CDR2 is FQGNSA. The trim removed 5 bases at V and 1 base at J, leaving 8 bases unmatched. CDR3 sequence (DNA): TGTGCCAGCAGCGTTAGCGGGTTGGAGTCCTACGAGCAGTACTTC. Its translation is CASSVSGLESYEQYF.

J is TRBJ2-5 and V is TRBV7-2; the D is unclear. Germline V gene sequence: CDR1 SGHTA, CDR2 FQGNSA. V lost 5 bases and J lost 9, with 10 bases in between. The CDR3 totals 11 residues. The CDR3 sequence: CASSLHLAQYF. In nucleotides, the CDR3 is TGTGCCAGCAGCCTCCACCTGGCCCAGTACTTC.

This clone was found a few times. This chain uses TRBV6-6 with TRBJ2-7; the D is unclear. Germline values: CDR1 MNHNY, CDR2 SVGAGI (reference sequence). This CDR3 comprises 12 residues. The V end was cut by 1 base, the J end by 6 bases, with 7 bases between. CDR3 region: CASSYYVGEQYF. CDR3 DNA: TGTGCCAGCAGTTACTATGTTGGCGAGCAGTACTTC.

The chain carries TRBV2 and TRBJ2-7, with D unclear. V was trimmed by 4 bases and J by 7 bases, leaving 8 bases between them. Germline CDR1 SNHLY, CDR2 FYNNEI. This CDR3 spans 11 amino acids. The CDR3 loop is CASSAQEEQYF. CDR3 sequence (DNA): TGTGCCAGCAGTGCTCAAGAAGAGCAGTACTTC.

This chain joins TRBV5-6 and TRBJ2-2; TRBD1 might be the D (6 bases). The germline CDR1 and CDR2 sequences are SGHDT and YYEEEE. CDR3 length: 14 amino acids. V gave up 4 bases and J gave up 0 bases, with 7 bases separating them. The CDR3 region has the DNA TGTGCCAGCAGCGACAGGACGAACACCGGGGAGCTGTTTTTT. This sequence encodes CASSDRTNTGELFF.

The V call is TRBV19, the J call TRBJ1-2, with D possibly being TRBD1 (6 bases). Germline V gives CDR1 LNHDA, CDR2 SQIVND (reference sequence). Trimming took off 7 bases at V and 8 bases at J, with 17 bases between the two ends. The CDR3 covers 13 residues. This chain's CDR3 is CASNPAGAGGYTF. CDR3 coding DNA: TGTGCCAGTAACCCGGCAGGGGCGGGCGGCTACACCTTC. Full variable domain (outside the CDR3, taken from reference TRBV19 and TRBJ1-2): DGGITQSPKYLFRKEGQNVTLSCEQNLNHDAMYWYRQDPGQGLRLIYYSQIVNDFQKGDIAEGYSVSREKKESFPLTVTSAQKNPTAFYLCASNPAGAGGYTFGSGTRLTVV.

The chain joins TRBV5-6 to TRBJ2-5; 9 bases align to TRBD2. This CDR3 contains 17 residues. The germline CDR1 and CDR2 sequences are SGHDT and YYEEEE. V shed 0 bases and J 2 bases; nucleotides not matched to a gene: 8. The CDR3 sequence is CASSLVVASGNQETQYF. CDR3 nucleotides: TGTGCCAGCAGCTTGGTGGTGGCTAGCGGGAATCAAGAGACCCAGTACTTC.

This clone was seen only a few times. This same CDR3 is encoded by further DNA sequences in the sample. The chain links TRBV6-5 to TRBJ2-7, with D hard to call. V was cut by 5 bases and J by 4 bases, with 9 bases left in between. Germline-derived CDR1 and CDR2 are MNHEY and SVGAGI. This CDR3 spans 12 amino acids. The CDR3 nucleotides read TGTGCCAGCAGTGAAGGGTCGTACGAGCAGTACTTC. Its translation is CASSEGSYEQYF.

In this sample, this clone turned up a few times. The chain uses TRBV5-6 and TRBJ2-5, with unresolved D. This CDR3 spans 13 amino acids. V was pared by 6 bases and J by 4 bases, with 13 bases between. Germline CDR1 reads SGHDT; CDR2 reads YYEEEE. The CDR3 DNA is TGTGCCAGCACAGCTAGATTGGCAGAGACCCAGTACTTC. It translates to CASTARLAETQYF.

The rearrangement joins TRBV4-3 to TRBJ2-7, with TRBD2 as a possible D gene (6 bases). Trimming took 0 bases from V and 2 from J, leaving 17 bases between them. The CDR3 spans 17 residues. Germline-derived CDR1 and CDR2 are LGHNA and YSLEER. CDR3 coding DNA: TGCGCCAGCAGCCAAGATTTCGTCCGGGACTTTCCCTACGAGCAGTACTTC. This gives the protein CASSQDFVRDFPYEQYF.

This clone appeared a few times. The rearrangement uses TRBV29-1 and TRBJ2-7, with 9 bases matching TRBD2. Germline trimming cut 6 bases from V and 2 bases from J; bases unmatched to any gene: 8. CDR1 is SQVTM, CDR2 ANQGSEA, per germline. The CDR3 covers 14 residues. CDR3 loop: CSVGLAGTPYEQYF. The CDR3 region has the DNA TGCAGCGTCGGCCTAGCGGGAACCCCCTACGAGCAGTACTTC.

This clone was picked up a small number of times. The rearrangement links TRBV7-2 to TRBJ2-2; D is unresolved. Trimming cost V 1 base and J 5 bases, with 20 bases left between them. From germline, CDR1 is SGHTA and CDR2 FQGNSA. The CDR3 length is 18 residues. CDR3 coding DNA: TGTGCCAGCAGCTTAGATCTTTCCACCAGAATCTCAACCGGGGAGCTGTTTTTT. It is translated as CASSLDLSTRISTGELFF.

This clone was counted a few times. The chain uses TRBV10-3 and TRBJ2-5; TRBD2 matches at 14 bases. The ends lost 4 bases at V and 4 bases at J; junction bases unmatched: 8. There are 17 residues in the CDR3. Germline assignment: CDR1 ENHRY and CDR2 SYGVKD. In nucleotides, the CDR3 is TGTGCCATCAGTGCCCCCACCGGGACTAGCGGGAGAGAGACCCAGTACTTC. Amino acid sequence: CAISAPTGTSGRETQYF.

The chain links TRBV6-6 to TRBJ2-7; D is perhaps TRBD2 (5 bases). From germline, CDR1 is MNHNY and CDR2 SVGAGI (reference sequence). The CDR3 is made up of 14 amino acids. Trimming pared 5 bases from V and 6 bases from J, leaving 17 bases between. CDR3 protein: CASSQPSFPSEQYF. The CDR3 nucleotides read TGTGCCAGCAGTCAACCTAGCTTCCCGTCCGAGCAGTACTTC.

This clone was detected a few times. This sequence joins TRBV5-6 and TRBJ2-5; D might be TRBD1 or TRBD2, each matching 5 bases. The closer fit of TRBJ2-7 to the DNA end suggests the J call may be wrong. CDR1 SGHDT and CDR2 YYEEEE come from the germline V gene. CDR3 length: 13 residues. This chain's CDR3 is CASSLWDRYEQYF. The CDR3 nucleotides read TGTGCCAGCAGCTTGTGGGACCGCTACGAGCAGTACTTC.

The V gene is TRBV10-3, the J gene TRBJ2-7, with 9 bases identical to TRBD2. The CDR3 has 14 amino acids. V lost 5 bases, J lost 4 bases, and 6 bases stayed unmatched. Germline CDR1 reads ENHRY; CDR2 reads SYGVKD. CDR3 region: CAISNSGSRYEQYF. In DNA form, the CDR3 reads TGTGCCATCAGTAATAGCGGGAGTAGGTACGAGCAGTACTTC.